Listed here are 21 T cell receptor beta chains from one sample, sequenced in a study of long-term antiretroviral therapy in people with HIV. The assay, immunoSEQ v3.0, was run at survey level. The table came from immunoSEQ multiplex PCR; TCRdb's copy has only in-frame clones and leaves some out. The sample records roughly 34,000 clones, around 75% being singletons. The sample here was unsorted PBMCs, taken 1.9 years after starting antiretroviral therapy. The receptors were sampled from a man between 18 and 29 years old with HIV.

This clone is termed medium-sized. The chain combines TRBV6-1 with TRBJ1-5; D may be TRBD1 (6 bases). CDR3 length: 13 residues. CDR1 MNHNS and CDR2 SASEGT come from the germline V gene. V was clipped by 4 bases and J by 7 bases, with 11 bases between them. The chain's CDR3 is CASSVGAEQPQHF. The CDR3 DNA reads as TGTGCCAGCAGTGTGGGGGCCGAGCAGCCCCAGCATTTT.

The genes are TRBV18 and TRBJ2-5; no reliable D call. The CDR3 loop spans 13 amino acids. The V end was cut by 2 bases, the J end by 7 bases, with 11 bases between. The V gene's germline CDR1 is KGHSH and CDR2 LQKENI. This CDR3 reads CASSPGRTGTQYF. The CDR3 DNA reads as TGTGCCAGCTCACCAGGACGGACCGGGACCCAGTACTTC.

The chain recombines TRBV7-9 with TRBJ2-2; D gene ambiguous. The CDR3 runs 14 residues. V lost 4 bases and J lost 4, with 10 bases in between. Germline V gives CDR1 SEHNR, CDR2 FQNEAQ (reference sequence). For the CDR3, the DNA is TGTGCCAGCAGCTCCCTCATCGGCACCGGGGAGCTGTTTTTT. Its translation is CASSSLIGTGELFF.

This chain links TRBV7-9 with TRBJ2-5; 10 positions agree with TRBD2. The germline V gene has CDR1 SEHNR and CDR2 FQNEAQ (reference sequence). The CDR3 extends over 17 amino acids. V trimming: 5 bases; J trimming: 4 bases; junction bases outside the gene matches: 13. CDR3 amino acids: CASSPPGRLAGGETQYF. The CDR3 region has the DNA TGTGCCAGCAGCCCACCGGGGCGACTAGCGGGTGGAGAGACCCAGTACTTC.

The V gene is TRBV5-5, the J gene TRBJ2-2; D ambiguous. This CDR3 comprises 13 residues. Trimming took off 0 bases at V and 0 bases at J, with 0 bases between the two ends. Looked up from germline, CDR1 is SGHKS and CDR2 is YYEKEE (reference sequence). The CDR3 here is CASSLANTGELFF. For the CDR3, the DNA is TGTGCCAGCAGCTTGGCGAACACCGGGGAGCTGTTTTTT.

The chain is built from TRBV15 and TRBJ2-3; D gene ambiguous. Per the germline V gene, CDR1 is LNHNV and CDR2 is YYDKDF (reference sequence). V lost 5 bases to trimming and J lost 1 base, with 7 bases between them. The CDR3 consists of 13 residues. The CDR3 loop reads CATSPGRTDTQYF. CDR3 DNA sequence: TGTGCCACCAGCCCGGGCCGCACAGATACGCAGTATTTT.

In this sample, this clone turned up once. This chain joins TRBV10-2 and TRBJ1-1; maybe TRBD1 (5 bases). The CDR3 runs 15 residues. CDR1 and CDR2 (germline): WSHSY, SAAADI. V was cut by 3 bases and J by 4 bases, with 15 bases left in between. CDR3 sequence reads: CASSERQRGTTEAFF. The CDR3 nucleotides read TGCGCCAGCAGTGAACGACAGCGGGGGACCACTGAAGCTTTCTTT.

The CDR3 sequence is CASSPDSPRTMNTEAFF. CDR3 sequence (DNA): TGTGCCAGCTCACCGGACTCACCTAGGACCATGAACACTGAAGCTTTCTTT. The chain uses TRBV18 and TRBJ1-1; D not certain. The CDR3 contains 17 residues. Germline V lookup: CDR1 KGHSH, CDR2 LQKENI. V lost 3 bases to trimming and J lost 0 bases, with 17 bases between them.

In DNA form, the CDR3 reads TGTGCCAGCAGTCCGCGACAGGGTATAGGGGAGACCCAGTACTTC. As protein: CASSPRQGIGETQYF. This rearrangement joins TRBV27 to TRBJ2-5, with 7 bases identical to TRBD1. V shed 5 bases and J 5 bases; nucleotides not matched to a gene: 11. The V gene's germline CDR1 is MNHEY and CDR2 SMNVEV (reference sequence). The CDR3 loop spans 15 amino acids.

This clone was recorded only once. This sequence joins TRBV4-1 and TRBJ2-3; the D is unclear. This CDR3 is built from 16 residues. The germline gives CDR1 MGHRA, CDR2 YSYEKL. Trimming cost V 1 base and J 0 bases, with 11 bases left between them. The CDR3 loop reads CASSQVNLVSTDTQYF. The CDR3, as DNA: TGCGCCAGCAGCCAAGTAAATCTCGTAAGCACAGATACGCAGTATTTT.

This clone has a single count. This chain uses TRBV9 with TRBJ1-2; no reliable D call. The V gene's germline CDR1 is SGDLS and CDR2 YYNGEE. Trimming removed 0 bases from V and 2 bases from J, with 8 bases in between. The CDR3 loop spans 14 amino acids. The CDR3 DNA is TGTGCCAGCAGCGTAGATGGAGACAACTATGGCTACACCTTC. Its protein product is CASSVDGDNYGYTF.

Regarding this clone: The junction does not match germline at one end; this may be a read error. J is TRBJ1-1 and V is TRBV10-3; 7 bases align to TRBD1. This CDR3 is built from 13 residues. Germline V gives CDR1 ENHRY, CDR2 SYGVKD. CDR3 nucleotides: TGTGCCAGCAGTGGCGGGACAGCTCATGAAGCTTTCTTT. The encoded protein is CASSGGTAHEAFF.

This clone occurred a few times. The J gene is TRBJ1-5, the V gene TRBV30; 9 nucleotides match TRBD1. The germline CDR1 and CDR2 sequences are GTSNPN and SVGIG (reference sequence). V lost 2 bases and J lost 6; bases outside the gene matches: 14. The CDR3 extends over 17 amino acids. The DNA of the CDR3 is TGTGCCTGGAGTACATCATACGGGACAGGGAGAGGTCAGCCCCAGCATTTT. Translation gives CAWSTSYGTGRGQPQHF.

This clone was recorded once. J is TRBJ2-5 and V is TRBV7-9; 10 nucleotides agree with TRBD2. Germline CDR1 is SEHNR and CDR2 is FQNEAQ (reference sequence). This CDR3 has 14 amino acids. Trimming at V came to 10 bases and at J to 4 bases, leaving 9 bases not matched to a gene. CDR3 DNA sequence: TGTGCCACCATGGTAGCGGGGGGTGGAGAGACCCAGTACTTC. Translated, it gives CATMVAGGGETQYF. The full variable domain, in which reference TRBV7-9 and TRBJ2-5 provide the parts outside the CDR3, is DTGVSQNPRHKITKRGQNVTFRCDPISEHNRLYWYRQTLGQGPEFLTYFQNEAQLEKSRLLSDRFSAERPKGSFSTLEIQRTEQGDSAMYLCATMVAGGGETQYFGPGTRLLVL.

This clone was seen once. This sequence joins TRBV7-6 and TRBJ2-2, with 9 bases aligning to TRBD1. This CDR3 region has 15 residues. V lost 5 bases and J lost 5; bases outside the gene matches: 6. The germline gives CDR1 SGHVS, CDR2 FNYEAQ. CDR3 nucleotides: TGTGCCAGCAGCCCGGGACAGGGAGTTACCGGGGAGCTGTTTTTT. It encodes CASSPGQGVTGELFF.

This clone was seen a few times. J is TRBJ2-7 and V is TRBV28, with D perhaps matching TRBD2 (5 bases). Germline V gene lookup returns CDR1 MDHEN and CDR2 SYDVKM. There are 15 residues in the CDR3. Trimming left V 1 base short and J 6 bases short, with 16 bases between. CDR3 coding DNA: TGTGCCAGCAGTTTATCCGGAGGAGTTGTGTTCGAGCAGTACTTC. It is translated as CASSLSGGVVFEQYF.

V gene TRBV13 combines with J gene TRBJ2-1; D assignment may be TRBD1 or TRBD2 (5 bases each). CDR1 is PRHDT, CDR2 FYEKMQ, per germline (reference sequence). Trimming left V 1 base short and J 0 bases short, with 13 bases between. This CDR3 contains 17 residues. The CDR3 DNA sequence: TGTGCCAGCAGCTTAGATAATGGGGACGCCTCCTACAATGAGCAGTTCTTC. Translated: CASSLDNGDASYNEQFF.

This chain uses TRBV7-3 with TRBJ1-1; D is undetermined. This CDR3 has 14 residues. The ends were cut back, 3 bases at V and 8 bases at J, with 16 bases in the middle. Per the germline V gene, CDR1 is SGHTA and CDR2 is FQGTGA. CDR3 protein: CASSLVDLGTEAFF. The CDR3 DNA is TGTGCCAGCAGCTTGGTGGACCTCGGCACCGAAGCTTTCTTT.

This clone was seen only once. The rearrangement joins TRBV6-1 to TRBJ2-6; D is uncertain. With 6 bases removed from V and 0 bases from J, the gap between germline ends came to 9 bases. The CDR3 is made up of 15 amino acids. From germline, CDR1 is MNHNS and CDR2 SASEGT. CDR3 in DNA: TGTGCCAGCAGGACGGGCCACTCTGGGGCCAACGTCCTGACTTTC. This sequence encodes CASRTGHSGANVLTF.

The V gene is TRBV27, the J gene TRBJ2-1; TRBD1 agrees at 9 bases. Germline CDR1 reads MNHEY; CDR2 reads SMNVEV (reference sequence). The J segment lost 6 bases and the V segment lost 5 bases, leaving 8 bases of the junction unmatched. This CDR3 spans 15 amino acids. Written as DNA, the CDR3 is TGTGCCAGCAGTCTCCTGGGGACAGGGTCCAATGAGCAGTTCTTC. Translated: CASSLLGTGSNEQFF.

CDR3: CASSSQGGRAFF. CDR3 DNA sequence: TGCGCCAGCAGCTCCCAGGGGGGGAGAGCTTTCTTT. V is TRBV5-1 and J is TRBJ1-1, with 7 bases aligning to TRBD1. The CDR3 sequence is 12 residues long. Germline V gene sequence: CDR1 SGHRS, CDR2 YFSETQ. With 3 bases clipped from V and 10 bases from J, the junction kept 6 bases outside the gene matches.